This T cell receptor beta chain appears in the sequencing data of a study of shared clonotypes between healthy human individuals. Donors comprised only Caucasian adults living in Nashville, Tennessee. Combining CD45RO+ cells with CCR7-negative CD45RA+ TemRA cells gave CD8 memory. Only in-frame clones appear in the TCRdb table, and some are missing; sequencing was by immunoSEQ multiplex PCR. This table has roughly 660,000 clones, 80% to 95% appearing once. Trimming removed 7 bases at V and 6 bases at J, with 23 bases between. The germline V gene encodes CDR1 SGDLS and CDR2 YYNGEE. The length of the CDR3 is 15 residues.

The chain couples TRBV9 to TRBJ2-7, with D possibly TRBD1 on 6 matching bases. This sequence was found in a man between 18 and 29 years old in good health. Some clones in this sample may be carry-over from other donors' samples. Material: memory CD8+ T cells from PBMCs. Noted subset: CD45RO+ cells pooled with CCR7-negative TemRA cells. CDR3 in DNA: TGTGCCAGCGGCGCCGTCGACAGGATGTCTTTCGAGCAGTACTTC. Protein product: CASGAVDRMSFEQYF.